Listed here are 17 T cell receptor beta chains from one sample, sequenced in a study of blood T cell repertoires in COVID-19. Only in-frame clones appear in the TCRdb table, and some are missing; sequencing was by immunoSEQ multiplex PCR. The table includes some 190,000 clones, around 84% detected once. Sequencing was performed on PBMCs or T cells enriched from blood (not recorded which). All receptors derive from a man aged 25-40 years with acute COVID-19.

The rearrangement uses TRBV5-5 and TRBJ1-6, with D perhaps matching TRBD1 (5 bases). Deletions cut 2 bases from V and 5 bases from J, with 8 bases between. The germline gives CDR1 SGHKS, CDR2 YYEKEE (reference sequence). CDR3 length equals 14 residues. The CDR3 DNA is TGTGCCAGCAGCTTACAGGCGGATAATTCACCCCTCCACTTT. This codes for CASSLQADNSPLHF.

The genes are TRBV2 and TRBJ1-2; TRBD1 matches 9 bases. CDR1 SNHLY and CDR2 FYNNEI come from the germline V gene. This CDR3 is 15 amino acids long. Unmatched junction bases numbered 5, after V lost 4 bases and J lost 2 bases. The DNA of the CDR3 is TGTGCCAGCAGTGCCCGGACAGGGGTAAACTATGGCTACACCTTC. Protein sequence: CASSARTGVNYGYTF.

This chain links TRBV5-4 with TRBJ1-1; a possible D gene is TRBD1 (6 bases). Germline V gene lookup returns CDR1 SGHNT and CDR2 YYREEE (reference sequence). V lost 4 bases to trimming and J lost 2 bases, with 15 bases between them. The CDR3 is 15 amino acids. DNA for the CDR3: TGTGCCAGCAGCCGTCCCGGGACACTTAACACTGAAGCTTTCTTT. Translation: CASSRPGTLNTEAFF.

The chain recombines TRBV12-5 with TRBJ1-4; 8 bases align to TRBD1. CDR3 length: 15 residues. CDR1 LGHNT and CDR2 FRNRAP come from the germline V gene. V was clipped by 6 bases and J by 5 bases; unmatched bases: 8. The CDR3 is CASGPGTGSNEKLFF. The CDR3 bases are TGTGCTAGTGGCCCAGGGACAGGCTCCAATGAAAAACTGTTTTTT.

J is TRBJ2-7 and V is TRBV10-3, with 9 bases that match TRBD1. J was trimmed by 1 base and V by 6 bases; bases with no gene match: 7. The CDR3 is 15 residues long. Per the germline V gene, CDR1 is ENHRY and CDR2 is SYGVKD. The DNA for the CDR3 is TGTGCCATCAGGTCATCGGGACAGGGATCCTACGAGCAGTACTTC. Amino acid sequence: CAIRSSGQGSYEQYF.

The chain links TRBV5-4 to TRBJ1-1; maybe TRBD1 (6 bases). The V and J ends lost 2 bases and 6 bases respectively, with 20 bases between them. This CDR3 comprises 16 residues. Germline CDR1 and CDR2: SGHNT and YYREEE (reference sequence). The DNA for the CDR3 is TGTGCCAGCAGCTTCGATATCGGGGGGCGCGGCCCTGAAGCTTTCTTT. Translating gives CASSFDIGGRGPEAFF.

Points on this clone: The same CDR3 also results from other DNA sequences found in this sample. The chain combines TRBV7-9 with TRBJ2-3; 7 nucleotides align to TRBD2. This CDR3 region has 12 residues. CDR1 and CDR2 (germline): SEHNR, FQNEAQ (reference sequence). With 5 bases clipped from V and 5 bases from J, the junction kept 1 base outside the gene matches. In DNA, the CDR3 is TGTGCCAGCAGCCCGGGGGGAGATACGCAGTATTTT. This sequence encodes CASSPGGDTQYF. Looking up the rest from reference TRBV7-9 and TRBJ2-3 gives the full variable domain: DTGVSQNPRHKITKRGQNVTFRCDPISEHNRLYWYRQTLGQGPEFLTYFQNEAQLEKSRLLSDRFSAERPKGSFSTLEIQRTEQGDSAMYLCASSPGGDTQYFGPGTRLTVL.

V gene TRBV2 combines with J gene TRBJ2-1, with TRBD1 as a possible D gene (5 bases). The germline gives CDR1 SNHLY, CDR2 FYNNEI. This CDR3 is 11 amino acids long. Trimming removed 5 bases at V and 9 bases at J, with 8 bases between. The CDR3 reads CASSRRGEQFF. DNA for the CDR3: TGTGCCAGCAGTCGAAGGGGTGAGCAGTTCTTC.

The V call is TRBV3-1 (or the pseudogene TRBV3-2), the J call TRBJ1-6; the D gene is possibly TRBD1 (6 bases). The CDR3 is made up of 17 amino acids. V dropped 4 bases and J dropped 5 bases, with 18 bases sitting between them. CDR1 LGHDT and CDR2 YNNKEL come from the germline V gene (reference sequence). The CDR3 loop is CASSLPEGGGNNSPLHF. The CDR3 DNA reads as TGTGCCAGCAGCCTACCCGAAGGGGGGGGGAATAATTCACCCCTCCACTTT.

The V call is TRBV11-2, the J call TRBJ1-2, with 8 bases lining up with TRBD1. Losses at the gene ends were 6 bases for V and 7 bases for J; bases not matched to a gene: 10. The CDR3 is made up of 14 amino acids. Germline values: CDR1 SGHAT, CDR2 FQNNGV. The CDR3 spells CASSTGRGQIGYTF. The CDR3 nucleotides are TGTGCCAGCAGTACTGGCAGGGGGCAGATTGGCTACACCTTC.

This chain joins TRBV7-2 and TRBJ1-2; unclear D gene. V was pared by 3 bases and J by 2 bases, with 7 bases between. The CDR3 is 13 residues long. Looked up from germline, CDR1 is SGHTA and CDR2 is FQGNSA. In nucleotides, the CDR3 is TGTGCCAGCAGCTTGTGGGCAAACTATGGCTACACCTTC. Amino acid sequence: CASSLWANYGYTF.

The chain recombines TRBV12-3 or TRBV12-4 with TRBJ1-4; D gene uncertain. V lost 3 bases and J lost 8, with 4 bases in between. This CDR3 contains 11 residues. The CDR3 is CASSLEEKLFF. The CDR3 DNA reads as TGTGCCAGCAGTTTGGAGGAAAAACTGTTTTTT.

This sequence joins TRBV27 and TRBJ2-7; a weak D match, TRBD2 (6 bases). The CDR3 is made up of 15 amino acids. Trimming shortened V by 2 bases and J by 6 bases, and 17 bases separated the two germline ends. Germline CDR1 and CDR2: MNHEY and SMNVEV (reference sequence). The CDR3 loop reads CASSLGGSLRGEQYF. The CDR3, as DNA: TGTGCCAGCAGTTTAGGGGGGAGTCTCCGGGGCGAGCAGTACTTC.

The chain carries TRBV28 and TRBJ1-1; TRBD1 agrees at 8 bases. With V trimmed by 2 bases and J by 1 base, 3 bases remained unmatched. Germline assignment: CDR1 MDHEN and CDR2 SYDVKM. CDR3 length equals 15 residues. The CDR3 sequence is CASSLPTGANTEAFF. The CDR3 DNA follows: TGTGCCAGCAGTTTACCGACAGGGGCGAACACTGAAGCTTTCTTT.

The chain recombines TRBV10-3 with TRBJ2-7; TRBD1 aligns across 9 bases. The CDR3 contains 13 residues. V trimming: 6 bases; J trimming: 6 bases; junction bases outside the gene matches: 6. The germline CDR1 and CDR2 sequences are ENHRY and SYGVKD. CDR3 in DNA: TGTGCCATCAGATGGGACAGGGAGGGCGAGCAGTACTTC. Residues: CAIRWDREGEQYF.

This clone was detected many times. The CDR3 spells CASSQVLGREGTEAFF. CDR3 nucleotides: TGCGCCAGCAGCCAAGTACTCGGCAGGGAGGGAACTGAAGCTTTCTTT. The chain combines TRBV4-1 with TRBJ1-1; D is perhaps TRBD1 (5 bases). The CDR3 has 16 amino acids. The V and J ends lost 1 base and 5 bases respectively, with 17 bases between them. Germline V gene sequence: CDR1 MGHRA, CDR2 YSYEKL.

In its sample, this clone was seen a few times. The V call is TRBV6-5, the J call TRBJ1-2; the D is unclear. The germline CDR1 and CDR2 sequences are MNHEY and SVGAGI. Trimming stripped 9 bases from V and 3 bases from J, with 5 bases between. The CDR3 loop spans 10 amino acids. CDR3 sequence (DNA): TGTGCCAGTTCAGACTATGGCTACACCTTC. Translation: CASSDYGYTF.